This T cell receptor (beta chain) was sequenced in a study of cytomegalovirus exposure and HLA in healthy donors. The PCR contained 60 Vbeta and 13 Jbeta primers. Profiled with immunoSEQ multiplex PCR; TCRdb holds only in-frame clones, not every one. This sample carries about 110,000 clones, just under 70% of them seen once, and the ten largest clones take 5.4%. This clone has only a few counts. The sequenced sample was PBMCs. The receptor was isolated from a woman aged 65 to 85 in good health and CMV-seropositive.

In DNA, the CDR3 is TGCAGCGTTGGGACAGGGGAGTATGGCTACACCTTC. Encoded protein: CSVGTGEYGYTF. The J gene is TRBJ1-2, the V gene TRBV29-1; 9 bases line up with TRBD1. The CDR3 loop spans 12 amino acids. Germline CDR1 reads SQVTM; CDR2 reads ANQGSEA. Trimming took 4 bases from V and 5 from J; bases not matched to a gene: 2.